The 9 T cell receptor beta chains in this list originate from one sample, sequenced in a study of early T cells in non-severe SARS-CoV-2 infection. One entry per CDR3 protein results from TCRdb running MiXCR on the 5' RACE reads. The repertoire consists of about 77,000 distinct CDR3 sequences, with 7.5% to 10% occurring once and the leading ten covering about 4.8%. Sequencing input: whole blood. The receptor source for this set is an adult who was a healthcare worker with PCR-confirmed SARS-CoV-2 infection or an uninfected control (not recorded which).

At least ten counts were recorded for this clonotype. The CDR3 sequence: CASSHHPSGQETQYF. CDR3 nucleotides: TGTGCCAGCAGCCATCACCCCTCCGGACAAGAGACCCAGTACTTC. The chain couples TRBV7-3 to TRBJ2-5; D call uncertain. The CDR3 runs to 15 residues. V was shortened by 5 bases and J by 2 bases, with 15 bases between the two germline ends. Germline V CDR1 and CDR2: SGHTA, FQGTGA.

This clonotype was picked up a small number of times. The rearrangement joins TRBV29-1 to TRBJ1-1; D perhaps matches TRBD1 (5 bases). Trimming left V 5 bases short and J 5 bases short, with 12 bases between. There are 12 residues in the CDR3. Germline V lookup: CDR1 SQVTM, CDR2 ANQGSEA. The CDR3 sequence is CSVRQSLTEAFF. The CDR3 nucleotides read TGCAGCGTTCGACAGTCCCTAACTGAAGCTTTCTTT.

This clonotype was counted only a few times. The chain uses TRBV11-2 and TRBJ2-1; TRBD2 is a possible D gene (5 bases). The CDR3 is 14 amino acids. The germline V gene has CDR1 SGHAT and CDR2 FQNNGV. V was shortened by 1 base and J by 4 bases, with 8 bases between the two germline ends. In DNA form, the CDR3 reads TGTGCCAGCAGCTTAGGCCGGGGATACAATGAGCAGTTCTTC. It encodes CASSLGRGYNEQFF.

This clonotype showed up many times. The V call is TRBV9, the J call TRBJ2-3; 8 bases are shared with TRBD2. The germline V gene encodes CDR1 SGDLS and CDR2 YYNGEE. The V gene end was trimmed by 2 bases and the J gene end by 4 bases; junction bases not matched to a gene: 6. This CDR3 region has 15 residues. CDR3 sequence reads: CASSVTGGVADTQYF. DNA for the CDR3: TGTGCCAGCAGCGTCACGGGAGGGGTGGCAGATACGCAGTATTTT.

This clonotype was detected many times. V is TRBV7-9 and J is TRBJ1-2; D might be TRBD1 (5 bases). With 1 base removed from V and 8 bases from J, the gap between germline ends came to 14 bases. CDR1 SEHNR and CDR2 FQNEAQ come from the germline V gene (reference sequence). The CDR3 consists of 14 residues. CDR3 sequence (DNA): TGTGCCAGCAGCTTAGATTGGGGCCGCGGAGGCTACACCTTC. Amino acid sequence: CASSLDWGRGGYTF.

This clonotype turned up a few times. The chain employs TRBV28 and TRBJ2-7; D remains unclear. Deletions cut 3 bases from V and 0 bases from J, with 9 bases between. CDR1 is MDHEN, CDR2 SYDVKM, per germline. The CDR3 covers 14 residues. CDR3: CASSFDGRSYEQYF. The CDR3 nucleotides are TGTGCCAGCAGTTTCGACGGCCGCTCCTACGAGCAGTACTTC.

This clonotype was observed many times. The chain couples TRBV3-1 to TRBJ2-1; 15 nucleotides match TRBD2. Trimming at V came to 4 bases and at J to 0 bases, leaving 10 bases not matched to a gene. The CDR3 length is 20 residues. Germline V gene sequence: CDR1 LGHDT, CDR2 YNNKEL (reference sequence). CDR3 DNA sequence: TGTGCCAGCAGCCCCCGGACTAGCGGGAGGGCGGGGAGCTCCTACAATGAGCAGTTCTTC. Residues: CASSPRTSGRAGSSYNEQFF.

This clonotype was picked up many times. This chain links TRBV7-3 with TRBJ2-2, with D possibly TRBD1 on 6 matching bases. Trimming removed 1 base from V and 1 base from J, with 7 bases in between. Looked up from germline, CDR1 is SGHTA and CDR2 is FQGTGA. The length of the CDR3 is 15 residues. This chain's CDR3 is CASSLMGQNTGELFF. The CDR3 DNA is TGTGCCAGCAGCTTAATGGGACAGAACACCGGGGAGCTGTTTTTT.

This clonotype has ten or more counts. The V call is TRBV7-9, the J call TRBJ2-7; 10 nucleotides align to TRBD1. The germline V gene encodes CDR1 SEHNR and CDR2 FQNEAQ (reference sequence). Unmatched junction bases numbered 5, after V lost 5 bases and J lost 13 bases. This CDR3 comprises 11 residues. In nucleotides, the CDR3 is TGTGCCAGCAGCCAAGGGACAGGGGAATACTTC. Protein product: CASSQGTGEYF.